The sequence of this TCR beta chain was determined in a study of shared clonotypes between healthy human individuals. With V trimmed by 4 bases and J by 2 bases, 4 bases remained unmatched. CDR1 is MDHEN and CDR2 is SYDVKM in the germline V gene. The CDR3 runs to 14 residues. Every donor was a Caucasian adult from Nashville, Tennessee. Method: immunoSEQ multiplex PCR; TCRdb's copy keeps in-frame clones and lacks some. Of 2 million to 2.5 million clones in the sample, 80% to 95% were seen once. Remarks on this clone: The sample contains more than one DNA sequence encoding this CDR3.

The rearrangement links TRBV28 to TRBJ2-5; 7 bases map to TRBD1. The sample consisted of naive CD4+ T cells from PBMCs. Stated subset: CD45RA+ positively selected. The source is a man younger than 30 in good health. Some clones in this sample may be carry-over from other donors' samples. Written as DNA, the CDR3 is TGTGCCAGCAGTTCCCCGGGACAGCAAGAGACCCAGTACTTC. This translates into CASSSPGQQETQYF.